This T cell receptor (beta chain) appears in the sequencing data of a study of shared clonotypes between healthy human individuals. Study-wide points: Clonotypes shared by all four donors outscored non-shared clonotypes in generation probability.

TCRdb keeps only in-frame clones here, not all; method: immunoSEQ multiplex PCR. The table records about 590,000 clones, nearly 97% of them present only once. CD45RO negativity and positive selection for CCR7 defined naive CD8 cells, a population that excluded terminally differentiated effector memory CD45RA+ cells. A word on this clone: Its antigen is undetermined.

The sample was naive CD8+ T cells sorted from blood. The sequence was collected from a woman aged 30 to 39 in good health.

In DNA, the CDR3 is TGTGCCAGCAGTCCCCCCTTAGCAGGGTACAATGAGCAGTTCTTC. As protein: CASSPPLAGYNEQFF. The V call is TRBV25-1, the J call TRBJ2-1, with D maybe TRBD1 (5 bases). From germline, CDR1 is MGHDK and CDR2 SYGVNS. The CDR3 sequence is 15 residues long. Trimming removed 5 bases at V and 4 bases at J, with 15 bases between.